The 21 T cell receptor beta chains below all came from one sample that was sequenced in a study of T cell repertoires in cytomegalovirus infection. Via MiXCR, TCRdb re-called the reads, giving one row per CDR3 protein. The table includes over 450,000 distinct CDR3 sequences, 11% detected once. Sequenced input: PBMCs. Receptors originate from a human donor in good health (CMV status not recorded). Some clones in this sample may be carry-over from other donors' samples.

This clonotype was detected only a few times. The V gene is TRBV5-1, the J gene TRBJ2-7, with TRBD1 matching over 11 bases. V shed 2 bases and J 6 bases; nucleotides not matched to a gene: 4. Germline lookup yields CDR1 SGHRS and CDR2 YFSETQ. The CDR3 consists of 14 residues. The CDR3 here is CASSFSGTGGEQYF. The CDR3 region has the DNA TGCGCCAGCAGCTTTTCCGGGACAGGGGGCGAGCAGTACTTC.

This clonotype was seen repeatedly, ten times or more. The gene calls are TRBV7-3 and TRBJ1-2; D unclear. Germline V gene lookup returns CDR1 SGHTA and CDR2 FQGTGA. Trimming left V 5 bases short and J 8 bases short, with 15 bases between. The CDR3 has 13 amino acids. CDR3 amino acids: CASSPGSSGGYTF. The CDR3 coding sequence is TGTGCCAGCAGCCCTGGCTCCTCAGGAGGCTACACCTTC.

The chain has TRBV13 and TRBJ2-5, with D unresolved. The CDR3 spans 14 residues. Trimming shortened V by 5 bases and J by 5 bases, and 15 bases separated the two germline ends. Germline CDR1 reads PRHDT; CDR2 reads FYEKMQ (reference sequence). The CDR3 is CASSPTAPRETQYF. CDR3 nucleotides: TGTGCCAGCAGCCCCACGGCTCCGAGGGAGACCCAGTACTTC.

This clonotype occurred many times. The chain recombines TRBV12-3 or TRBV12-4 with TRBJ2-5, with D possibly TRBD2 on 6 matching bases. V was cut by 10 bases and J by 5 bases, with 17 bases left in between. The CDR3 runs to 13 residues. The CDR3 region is CATLGDFGETQYF. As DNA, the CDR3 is TGTGCCACCTTGGGGGACTTTGGGGAGACCCAGTACTTC.

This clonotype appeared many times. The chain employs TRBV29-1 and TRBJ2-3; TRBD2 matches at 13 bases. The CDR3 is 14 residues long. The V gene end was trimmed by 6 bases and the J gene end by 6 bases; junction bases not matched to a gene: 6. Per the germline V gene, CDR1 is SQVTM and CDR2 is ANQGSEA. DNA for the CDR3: TGCAGCGTCTGGACTAGCGGGAGTGGGGATACGCAGTATTTT. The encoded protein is CSVWTSGSGDTQYF.

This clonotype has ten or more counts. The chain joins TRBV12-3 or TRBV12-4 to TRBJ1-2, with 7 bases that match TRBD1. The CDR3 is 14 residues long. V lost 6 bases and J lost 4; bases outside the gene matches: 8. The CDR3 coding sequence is TGTGCCAGCAGCCGGACAGGCGCTACCTATGGCTACACCTTC. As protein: CASSRTGATYGYTF.

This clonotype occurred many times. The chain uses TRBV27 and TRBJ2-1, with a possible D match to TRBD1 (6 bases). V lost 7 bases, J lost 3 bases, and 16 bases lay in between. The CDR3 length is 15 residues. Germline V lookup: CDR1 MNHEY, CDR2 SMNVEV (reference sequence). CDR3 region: CASTLARGLYNEQFF. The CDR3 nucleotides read TGTGCCAGCACCCTAGCCAGGGGTCTCTACAATGAGCAGTTCTTC.

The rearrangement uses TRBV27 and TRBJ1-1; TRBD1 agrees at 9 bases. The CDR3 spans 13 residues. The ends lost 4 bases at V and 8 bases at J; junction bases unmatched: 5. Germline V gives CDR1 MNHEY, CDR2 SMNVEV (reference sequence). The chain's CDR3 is CASSSGTGREAFF. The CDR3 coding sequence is TGTGCCAGCAGTTCCGGGACAGGGAGGGAAGCTTTCTTT.

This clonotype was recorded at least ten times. CDR3 nucleotides: TGTGCCACCAGTGATCCTGACAATGAGCAGTTCTTC. It yields the protein CATSDPDNEQFF. This chain links TRBV24-1 with TRBJ2-1; D uncertain. V gave up 3 bases and J gave up 5 bases, with 4 bases separating them. The germline CDR1 and CDR2 sequences are KGHDR and SFDVKD. This CDR3 contains 12 residues.

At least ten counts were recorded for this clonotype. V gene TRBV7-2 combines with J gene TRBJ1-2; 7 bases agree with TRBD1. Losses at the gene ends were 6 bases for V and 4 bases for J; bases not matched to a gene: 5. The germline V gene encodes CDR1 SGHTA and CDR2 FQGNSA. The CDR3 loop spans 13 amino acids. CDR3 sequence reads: CASRPTGVYGYTF. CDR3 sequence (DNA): TGTGCCAGCAGACCAACAGGGGTCTATGGCTACACCTTC.

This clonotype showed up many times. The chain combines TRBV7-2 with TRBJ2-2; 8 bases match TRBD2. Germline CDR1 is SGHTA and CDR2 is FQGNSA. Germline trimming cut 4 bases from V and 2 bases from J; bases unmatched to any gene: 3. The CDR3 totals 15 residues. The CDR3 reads CASSWTSSNTGELFF. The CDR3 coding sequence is TGTGCCAGCAGCTGGACTAGCAGTAACACCGGGGAGCTGTTTTTT.

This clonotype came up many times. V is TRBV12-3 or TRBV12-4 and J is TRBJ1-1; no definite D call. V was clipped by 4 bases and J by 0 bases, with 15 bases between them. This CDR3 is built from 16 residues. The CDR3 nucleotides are TGTGCCAGCAGTTCCTCAACAGTTTCCATGAACACTGAAGCTTTCTTT. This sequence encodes CASSSSTVSMNTEAFF.

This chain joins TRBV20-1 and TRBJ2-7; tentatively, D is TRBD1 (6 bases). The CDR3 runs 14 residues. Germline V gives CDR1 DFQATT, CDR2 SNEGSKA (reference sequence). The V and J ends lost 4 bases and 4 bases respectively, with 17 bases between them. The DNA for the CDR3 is TGCAGTGCTAAATACGAACAGGGAGTTTACGAGCAGTACTTC. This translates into CSAKYEQGVYEQYF.

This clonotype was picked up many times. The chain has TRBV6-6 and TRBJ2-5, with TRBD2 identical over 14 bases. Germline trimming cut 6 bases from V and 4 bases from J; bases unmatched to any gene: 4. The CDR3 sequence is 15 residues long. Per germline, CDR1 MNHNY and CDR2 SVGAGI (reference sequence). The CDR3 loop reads CASSAGLAGVETQYF. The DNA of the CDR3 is TGTGCCAGCAGCGCGGGACTAGCGGGAGTAGAGACCCAGTACTTC.

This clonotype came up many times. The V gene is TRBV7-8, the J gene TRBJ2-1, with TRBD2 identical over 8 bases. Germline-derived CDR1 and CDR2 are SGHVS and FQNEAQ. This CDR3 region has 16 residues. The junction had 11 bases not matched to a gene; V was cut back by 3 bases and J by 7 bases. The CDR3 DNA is TGTGCCAGCAGCTTGGGACTAGTCGGAGAACAAAATGAGCAGTTCTTC. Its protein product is CASSLGLVGEQNEQFF.

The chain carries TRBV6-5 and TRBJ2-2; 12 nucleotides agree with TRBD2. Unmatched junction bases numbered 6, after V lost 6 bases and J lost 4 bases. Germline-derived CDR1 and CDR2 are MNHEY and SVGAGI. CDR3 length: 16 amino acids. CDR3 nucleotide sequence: TGTGCCAGCAGGACCCGACTAGCGGGAGCCACCGGGGAGCTGTTTTTT. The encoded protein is CASRTRLAGATGELFF.

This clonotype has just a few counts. The CDR3 bases are TGCAGTGCCGCCCCGGAGGTGGGGCTAGAGACCCAGTACTTC. Translated, it gives CSAAPEVGLETQYF. The chain links TRBV20-1 to TRBJ2-5, with D perhaps assigned TRBD1 or TRBD2 (5 bases each). Germline V CDR1 and CDR2: DFQATT, SNEGSKA (reference sequence). Trimming took 6 bases from V and 4 from J, leaving 18 bases between them. The length of the CDR3 is 14 residues.

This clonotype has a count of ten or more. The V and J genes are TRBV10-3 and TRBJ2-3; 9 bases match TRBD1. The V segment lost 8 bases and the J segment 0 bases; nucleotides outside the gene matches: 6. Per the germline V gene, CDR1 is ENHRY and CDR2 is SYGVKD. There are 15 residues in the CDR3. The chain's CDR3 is CAIGTGGFSTDTQYF. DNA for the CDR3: TGTGCCATCGGAACAGGGGGCTTTAGCACAGATACGCAGTATTTT.

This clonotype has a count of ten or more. CDR3 loop: CASSLVSPGQRNTEAFF. The CDR3 DNA reads as TGTGCCAGCAGCCTAGTGTCGCCGGGACAGCGGAACACTGAAGCTTTCTTT. The chain links TRBV11-3 to TRBJ1-1; TRBD1 matches at 7 bases. Germline loops: CDR1 SGHNT, CDR2 YENEEA. This CDR3 spans 17 amino acids. Trimming cost V 5 bases and J 1 base; bases outside gene matches: 13.

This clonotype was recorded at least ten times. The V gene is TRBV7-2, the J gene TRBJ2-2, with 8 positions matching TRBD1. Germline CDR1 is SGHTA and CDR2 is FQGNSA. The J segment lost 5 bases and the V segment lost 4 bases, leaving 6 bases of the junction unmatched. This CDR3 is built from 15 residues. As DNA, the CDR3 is TGTGCCAGCAGCTCGCAGGGGGCATGGACCGGGGAGCTGTTTTTT. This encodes CASSSQGAWTGELFF.

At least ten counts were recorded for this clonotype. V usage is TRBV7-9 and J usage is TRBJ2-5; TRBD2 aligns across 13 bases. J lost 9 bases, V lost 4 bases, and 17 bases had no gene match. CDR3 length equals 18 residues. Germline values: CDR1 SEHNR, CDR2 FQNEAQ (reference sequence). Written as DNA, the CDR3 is TGTGCCAGCAGCTCCGTCCCGGGACTAGCGGGATCCCCAGGGGCCCAGTACTTC. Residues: CASSSVPGLAGSPGAQYF.